This T cell receptor (beta chain) was captured by sequencing in a study of cytomegalovirus exposure and HLA in healthy donors. Some clones are missing from TCRdb's copy, which holds only in-frame ones; the method was immunoSEQ multiplex PCR. The sample consists of approximately 120,000 clones, almost 90% of them appearing once. Comment on this clone: Its antigen is unidentified.

Study-level results: Some public TCRs appeared in many individuals, while most sequences were rare. One later analysis, an examination of the 90 to 150 validation repertoires, found that first-cohort TCR clusters tended to co-occur in them.

The material sequenced was PBMCs. This clonotype was sampled from a woman in her late teens or twenties in good health and CMV-seronegative.

For the CDR3, the DNA is TGTGCCAGCAGTGAAGTAGTGACAGGGTCCTACGAGCAGTACTTC. It yields the protein CASSEVVTGSYEQYF. The V and J genes are TRBV6-1 and TRBJ2-7; 7 nucleotides line up with TRBD1. The CDR3 runs 15 residues. CDR1 and CDR2 from the germline V gene are MNHNS and SASEGT. The junction had 4 bases not matched to a gene; V was cut back by 1 base and J by 1 base.